This passage covers 2 T cell receptor beta chains from one sample sequenced in a study of vaccination and CD4 T cells after COVID-19. No antigen has been identified for these receptors. The Oncomine TCR Beta short-read assay was applied to DNA of cultured CD4+ T cells. TCRdb itself ran the PCR reads through MiXCR, one entry per CDR3 protein. Of under 5,500 distinct CDR3 sequences listed, more than 60% are singletons. Treatment meaning: approximately 9-day PBMC culture with coronavirus spike peptide pools or control peptides (ViraFEST assay). These CD4+ T cells came from an unexposed donor, sampled before the COVID-19 pandemic (2011-2018). The specimen sequenced was CD4+ T cells from blood, cultured in vitro. The receptors shown here come from a human donor in good health.

The DNA for the CDR3 is TGTGCCATCAGTGTCCCACGGGATTCCACAGATACGCAGTATTTT. Translation gives CAISVPRDSTDTQYF. V gene TRBV10-3 combines with J gene TRBJ2-3; weak D call: TRBD2 (5 bases). The CDR3 covers 15 residues. The V end was cut by 4 bases, the J end by 2 bases, with 13 bases between. Looked up from germline, CDR1 is ENHRY and CDR2 is SYGVKD.

The table lists this clonotype with a count of one. The genes are TRBV12-3 or TRBV12-4 and TRBJ1-3; D gene ambiguous. The CDR3 sequence is 15 residues long. Trimming removed 2 bases at V and 0 bases at J, with 8 bases between. In nucleotides, the CDR3 is TGTGCCAGCAGTTTAAGGCCAGCCTCTGGAAACACCATATATTTT. Translation: CASSLRPASGNTIYF.